What follows are 22 T cell receptor beta chains derived from one specimen sequenced in a study of blood T cell repertoires in COVID-19. The method was immunoSEQ multiplex PCR; TCRdb's version includes in-frame clones alone and lacks a portion of them. The data show 150,000 to 200,000 clones, with more than 70% seen just once and 6.5% to 9% held by the top ten. Sequencing used peripheral blood. The receptor set was obtained from a woman in her sixties or seventies with acute or convalescent COVID-19.

The chain couples TRBV28 to TRBJ2-1; 8 positions agree with TRBD2. V shed 5 bases and J 0 bases; nucleotides not matched to a gene: 6. CDR1 and CDR2 (germline): MDHEN, SYDVKM. The CDR3 is made up of 16 amino acids. DNA of the CDR3: TGTGCCAGCAGTCCAGCGGGGGCATCCTCCTACAATGAGCAGTTCTTC. Translated, it gives CASSPAGASSYNEQFF.

The rearrangement uses TRBV11-3 and TRBJ2-2; D perhaps matches TRBD1 (6 bases). V lost 3 bases and J lost 3, with 8 bases in between. The germline gives CDR1 SGHNT, CDR2 YENEEA. The CDR3 is 14 residues long. The CDR3 DNA is TGTGCCAGCAGCTTCGGACAGTACACCGGGGAGCTGTTTTTT. Translation gives CASSFGQYTGELFF.

This clone was recorded once. This chain uses TRBV18 with TRBJ1-2; 8 bases fit TRBD1. Germline CDR1 and CDR2: KGHSH and LQKENI. This CDR3 contains 14 residues. With 2 bases clipped from V and 7 bases from J, the junction kept 6 bases outside the gene matches. The CDR3 sequence is CASSPGQGTSGYTF. DNA for the CDR3: TGTGCCAGCTCACCAGGACAGGGAACGTCTGGCTACACCTTC.

This clone was detected a few times. The rearrangement links TRBV5-1 to TRBJ1-2, with 7 positions matching TRBD1. Germline V CDR1 and CDR2: SGHRS, YFSETQ. The CDR3 sequence is 13 residues long. V trimming: 5 bases; J trimming: 6 bases; junction bases outside the gene matches: 7. The CDR3 nucleotides are TGCGCCAGCAGTCCTGACAGGGTCAATGGCTACACCTTC. It codes for CASSPDRVNGYTF.

This clone was counted between two and nine times. The chain joins TRBV5-6 to TRBJ2-2, with TRBD2 identical over 12 bases. The V segment lost 4 bases and the J segment 3 bases; nucleotides outside the gene matches: 13. Germline V lookup: CDR1 SGHDT, CDR2 YYEEEE. The CDR3 runs to 19 residues. The CDR3 DNA reads as TGTGCCAGCAGCCCCGGTGTACTAGCGGGAGGACTCGACACCGGGGAGCTGTTTTTT. As protein: CASSPGVLAGGLDTGELFF.

V gene TRBV27 combines with J gene TRBJ1-1, with TRBD1 matching over 7 bases. The CDR3 spans 13 residues. Germline lookup yields CDR1 MNHEY and CDR2 SMNVEV (reference sequence). Trimming took 6 bases from V and 4 from J; bases not matched to a gene: 5. CDR3 residues: CASSPQGSTEAFF. The CDR3 DNA is TGTGCCAGCAGCCCACAGGGGAGCACTGAAGCTTTCTTT.

The rearrangement uses TRBV28 and TRBJ1-2; 12 bases fit TRBD1. This CDR3 is 16 amino acids long. V lost 6 bases to trimming and J lost 8 bases; unmatched junction nucleotides: 13. The V gene's germline CDR1 is MDHEN and CDR2 SYDVKM. In DNA, the CDR3 is TGTGCCAGCAGCGATGGGACAGGGGGCGTACAGGGCGGCTACACCTTC. Translating gives CASSDGTGGVQGGYTF.

The V and J genes are TRBV6-1 and TRBJ1-5, with no clear D. Germline CDR1 is MNHNS and CDR2 is SASEGT. There are 15 residues in the CDR3. The V gene lost 2 bases and the J gene lost 0 bases, with 8 bases spanning the gap. The CDR3 loop is CASSETGHSNQPQHF. The CDR3 nucleotides are TGTGCCAGCAGTGAAACTGGGCATAGCAATCAGCCCCAGCATTTT.

This clone was counted a single time. J is TRBJ2-3 and V is TRBV21-1; whether TRBD2, the table's D call, matches the DNA was not checked. TRBV21-1 is shown as a pseudogene. The CDR3 spans 16 residues. The CDR3 DNA reads as TGTGCCAGCAGCTTGAGGGCTAGCGGGAGATCAGATACGCAGTATTTT. The encoded protein is CASSLRASGRSDTQYF.

The rearrangement links TRBV18 to TRBJ1-5, with 9 bases identical to TRBD1. V trimming: 3 bases; J trimming: 5 bases; junction bases outside the gene matches: 8. The CDR3 covers 16 residues. Per the germline V gene, CDR1 is KGHSH and CDR2 is LQKENI. Written as DNA, the CDR3 is TGTGCCAGCTCACCCAACGGACAGGGGACCCATCAGCCCCAGCATTTT. Translation: CASSPNGQGTHQPQHF.

The CDR3 sequence is CASSLRTGYNSPLHF. The CDR3, as DNA: TGTGCCAGCAGCTTACGGACAGGGTATAATTCACCCCTCCACTTT. The chain employs TRBV7-2 and TRBJ1-6; 8 nucleotides match TRBD1. CDR3 length: 15 amino acids. V was pared by 2 bases and J by 4 bases, with 1 base of the junction left unmatched. In germline, CDR1 is SGHTA, CDR2 FQGNSA.

The chain uses TRBV4-1 and TRBJ2-7, with 7 bases matching TRBD2. The length of the CDR3 is 15 residues. V shed 5 bases, J shed 2 bases, and the junction held 9 bases outside the gene matches. CDR1 is MGHRA and CDR2 is YSYEKL in the germline V gene. CDR3 in DNA: TGCGCCAGCAGCGTAGCCCCTGGGGGGGCCTACGAGCAGTACTTC. It specifies CASSVAPGGAYEQYF.

The chain is built from TRBV10-3 and TRBJ1-1, with D possibly being TRBD1 (6 bases). This CDR3 has 18 residues. V was cut by 2 bases and J by 4 bases, with 23 bases left in between. From germline, CDR1 is ENHRY and CDR2 SYGVKD. CDR3 region: CAISEPTLAQGLRTEAFF. CDR3 in DNA: TGTGCCATCAGTGAGCCGACCTTGGCACAGGGTCTTCGCACTGAAGCTTTCTTT.

V gene TRBV2 combines with J gene TRBJ2-1; TRBD1 is a possible D gene (6 bases). The V end lost 4 bases, the J end lost 1 base, and 14 bases lay between the germline ends. This CDR3 is 16 amino acids long. Germline lookup yields CDR1 SNHLY and CDR2 FYNNEI. The CDR3 loop is CASSVWGLGSYNEQFF. CDR3 nucleotide sequence: TGTGCCAGCAGTGTCTGGGGGCTGGGGTCCTACAATGAGCAGTTCTTC.

This clone has a handful of counts. The chain carries TRBV18 and TRBJ1-1; 7 bases fit TRBD1. CDR3 length: 15 amino acids. The germline CDR1 and CDR2 sequences are KGHSH and LQKENI. J was trimmed by 5 bases and V by 3 bases; bases with no gene match: 9. The CDR3 coding sequence is TGTGCCAGCTCACCCCCGGGACAGACAAGAACTGAAGCTTTCTTT. It encodes CASSPPGQTRTEAFF.

The V and J genes are TRBV28 and TRBJ1-2; weak D call: TRBD1 (6 bases). Germline CDR1 MDHEN, CDR2 SYDVKM. V gave up 6 bases and J gave up 6 bases, with 20 bases separating them. This CDR3 has 15 residues. The CDR3 is CASRIRSAGVNGYTF. CDR3 sequence (DNA): TGTGCCAGCAGGATCCGATCGGCAGGGGTAAATGGCTACACCTTC.

V and J are TRBV11-2 and TRBJ2-5; perhaps TRBD1 as D (5 bases). V was cut by 5 bases and J by 4 bases, with 5 bases left in between. The germline gives CDR1 SGHAT, CDR2 FQNNGV. This CDR3 has 11 residues. In DNA form, the CDR3 reads TGTGCCAGCAGCAGGGGAGAGACCCAGTACTTC. Its protein product is CASSRGETQYF.

The chain combines TRBV18 with TRBJ1-4, with a possible D match to TRBD1 (6 bases). V lost 3 bases and J 10 bases, leaving 15 bases between the germline ends. The CDR3 has 14 amino acids. Germline V gene lookup returns CDR1 KGHSH and CDR2 LQKENI. The CDR3 DNA reads as TGTGCCAGCTCACCCCCAGGGGTGATTGGAAAACTGTTTTTT. Its translation is CASSPPGVIGKLFF.

The chain links TRBV9 to TRBJ2-1; TRBD2 agrees at 9 bases. Trimming took 3 bases from V and 6 from J; bases not matched to a gene: 4. The CDR3 has 14 amino acids. Germline-derived CDR1 and CDR2 are SGDLS and YYNGEE. The CDR3 nucleotides are TGTGCCAGCAGCGCAGGGGGACTAGCCAATGAGCAGTTCTTC. It is translated as CASSAGGLANEQFF.

V is TRBV19 and J is TRBJ2-1; 9 bases line up with TRBD2. There are 14 residues in the CDR3. J was trimmed by 9 bases and V by 6 bases; bases with no gene match: 9. Germline-derived CDR1 and CDR2 are LNHDA and SQIVND (reference sequence). The CDR3 here is CASRLAGLVGEQFF. CDR3 bases: TGTGCCAGTAGGCTAGCGGGATTGGTTGGTGAGCAGTTCTTC.

V usage is TRBV10-2 and J usage is TRBJ1-1; possible D gene TRBD1, 5 bases. Trimming took off 6 bases at V and 3 bases at J, with 14 bases between the two ends. The CDR3 length is 14 residues. CDR1 and CDR2 (germline): WSHSY, SAAADI. The CDR3 reads CASRETVGDTEAFF. CDR3 DNA sequence: TGCGCCAGCAGAGAGACAGTTGGCGACACTGAAGCTTTCTTT.

J is TRBJ2-1 and V is TRBV19; 7 positions match TRBD2. This CDR3 has 12 amino acids. The V segment lost 10 bases and the J segment 4 bases; nucleotides outside the gene matches: 4. Germline V gives CDR1 LNHDA, CDR2 SQIVND (reference sequence). Here the CDR3 reads CATASGYNEQFF. The CDR3, as DNA: TGTGCCACGGCTAGCGGATACAATGAGCAGTTCTTC.